These T cell receptor beta chains were read from a single sample in a study of CD8 T cells in Susac syndrome. TCRdb analysed the immunoSEQ multiplex PCR reads with MiXCR anew, one entry per CDR3 protein. The sample lists 150,000 to 200,000 distinct CDR3 sequences, under 95% occurring once. The sample consisted of CD4+ T cells from PBMCs. The receptor source for this set is a human donor in good health. CDR3s include the opening cysteine and the closing phenylalanine or tryptophan. D genes are given only for firm matches. Clone sizes are given selectively: once, few, many, or a class where the clone is expanded.

D	V	J	size	DNA	CDR3
.	TRBV7-2	TRBJ1-2	once	TGTGCCAGCAGCTCCTGGATGGATGGCTACACCTTC	CASSSWMDGYTF
.	TRBV21-1	TRBJ2-2	.	TGTGCCAGCAGCAAGGGCCCTCCCGGCAACACCGGGGAGCTGTTTTTT	CASSKGPPGNTGELFF
TRBD1	TRBV2	TRBJ1-1	.	TGTGCCAGCCCGGACAGGAGGAATATGAACACTGAAGCTTTCTTT	CASPDRRNMNTEAFF
TRBD1	TRBV20-1	TRBJ2-7	.	TGCAGTGCCCTAGGGACAGACCACTCCTACGAGCAGTACTTC	CSALGTDHSYEQYF
TRBD2	TRBV9	TRBJ2-7	.	TGTGCCAGCAGCGTAGCTGAGCGGGACCACGAGCAGTACTTC	CASSVAERDHEQYF
.	TRBV6-5	TRBJ2-7	.	TGTGCCAGCAGTTACTCGAGGGCAAGTTCCTACGAGCAGTACTTC	CASSYSRASSYEQYF
.	TRBV2	TRBJ1-5	.	TGTGCCAGCAGAGGCCCTTGGGGCCAGCCCCAGCATTTT	CASRGPWGQPQHF
.	TRBV20-1	TRBJ2-5	.	TGCAGTGCCCAACAGGGAACCCAAGAGACCCAGTACTTC	CSAQQGTQETQYF
TRBD1	TRBV5-1	TRBJ1-5	.	TGCGCCAGCAGCGAGGGACAGGGAATGGATCAGCCCCAGCATTTT	CASSEGQGMDQPQHF
TRBD2	TRBV5-1	TRBJ2-5	once	TGCGCCAGCAGCCCTGACCCGCATAGTGGCGGGAGTCTCAGAGAGACCCAGTACTTC	CASSPDPHSGGSLRETQYF
TRBD2	TRBV10-3	TRBJ2-3	.	TGTGCCATCATGGGGGAGGCGACTAGCGTAGCAGATACGCAGTATTTT	CAIMGEATSVADTQYF
TRBD1	TRBV6-5	TRBJ1-1	.	TGTGCCAGCAGGACAGGGTTTACGGGTGAAGCTTTCTTT	CASRTGFTGEAFF
.	TRBV11-2	TRBJ2-1	.	TGTGCCAGCAGCTTAGTTGCGACTCCCACCGGTTATGAGCAGTTCTTC	CASSLVATPTGYEQFF
.	TRBV5-6	TRBJ1-5	.	TGTGCCAGCAGCTTGAGATCCCGGGACAATCAGCCCCAGCATTTT	CASSLRSRDNQPQHF
TRBD1	TRBV4-3	TRBJ2-7	.	TGCGCCAGCAGCCAAGACCGATGGACAGGCGGAGAGCAGTACTTC	CASSQDRWTGGEQYF
.	TRBV19	TRBJ2-6	.	TGTGCCAGTAGACCAGCACCTGGGGCCAACGTCCTGACTTTC	CASRPAPGANVLTF
TRBD1	TRBV5-1	TRBJ2-7	.	TGCGCCAGCAGCTTGAACTCAGGGGGCTCCTACGAGCAGTACTTC	CASSLNSGGSYEQYF
.	TRBV10-1	TRBJ2-7	.	TGCGCCAGCAGTGAGTCGGGTAGGGCGTTCTACGAGCAGTACTTC	CASSESGRAFYEQYF
TRBD1	TRBV6-2/TRBV6-3	TRBJ1-5	.	TGTGCCAGCAAAAAGGGGGCACAGGGCAATCAGCCCCAGCATTTT	CASKKGAQGNQPQHF
.	TRBV23-1	TRBJ1-1	.	TGCGCCAGCAGTCCTCCTAGGGAGTTTATGAACACTGAAGCTTTCTTT	CASSPPREFMNTEAFF
.	TRBV27	TRBJ1-4	.	TGTGCCAGCAGTTTATTCGGACAGAGACTTAATGAAAAACTGTTTTTT	CASSLFGQRLNEKLFF
.	TRBV20-1	TRBJ2-1	.	TGCAGTGCTCGTCTAGCGGGGACAGGGGCCTACAATGAGCAGTTCTTC	CSARLAGTGAYNEQFF
.	TRBV6-5	TRBJ1-1	.	TGTGCCAGCAGAAGGACAGAAATCAACACTGAAGCTTTCTTT	CASRRTEINTEAFF
TRBD1	TRBV29-1	TRBJ1-4	.	TGCAGCGTCATGCCGGGACAGGGGGAAAAACTGTTTTTT	CSVMPGQGEKLFF
TRBD2	TRBV9	TRBJ2-1	.	TGTGCCAGCAGCGTAGCTAGCGGGACTTACAATGAGCAGTTCTTC	CASSVASGTYNEQFF
TRBD2	TRBV4-1	TRBJ2-7	.	TGCGCCAGCAGCCTCTGGGCGCGGGAGTTATCCTACGAGCAGTACTTC	CASSLWARELSYEQYF
.	TRBV12-3/TRBV12-4	TRBJ2-2	.	TGTGCCAGCAGTTTATCTGCAGCCTACACCGGGGAGCTGTTTTTT	CASSLSAAYTGELFF
.	TRBV7-9	TRBJ1-1	.	TGTGCCAGCAGCCGACTCTTCCAGGGTGAAGCTTTCTTT	CASSRLFQGEAFF
.	TRBV28	TRBJ1-3	.	TGTGCCAGCAGTTCCGGGGACATTGGAAACACCATATATTTT	CASSSGDIGNTIYF
.	TRBV2	TRBJ1-3	.	TGTGCCAGCAGTGAAGGCCGAAACACCATATATTTT	CASSEGRNTIYF
.	TRBV7-9	TRBJ1-1	.	TGTGCCAGCAGTCCGGACAGCTACACTGAAGCTTTCTTT	CASSPDSYTEAFF
TRBD1	TRBV6-5	TRBJ1-1	.	TGTGCCAGCAGTTACGGGCAGGGGGCGACGGGGACTGAAGCTTTCTTT	CASSYGQGATGTEAFF
.	TRBV28	TRBJ1-5	.	TGTGCCAGCACCTATGGTAGCAATCAGCCCCAGCATTTT	CASTYGSNQPQHF
.	TRBV29-1	TRBJ2-3	.	TGCAGCGTTGTTCCTGATACGCAGTATTTT	CSVVPDTQYF
.	TRBV5-5	TRBJ2-3	.	TGTGCCAGCAGCTTTGCCGGGATCCGAGATACGCAGTATTTT	CASSFAGIRDTQYF
TRBD2	TRBV20-1	TRBJ2-7	.	TGCAGTGCTAGAGGATTCGGACCTAGCGGGAACTCCTACGAGCAGTACTTC	CSARGFGPSGNSYEQYF
TRBD2	TRBV24-1	TRBJ2-1	once	TGTGCCACCGGGGGGGAGGGAGGGGTCAATGAGCAGTTCTTC	CATGGEGGVNEQFF
.	TRBV18	TRBJ2-5	.	TGTGCCAGCTCACCCAACCGGGGGCGTCTTTCGGAGACCCAGTACTTC	CASSPNRGRLSETQYF
TRBD1	TRBV7-2	TRBJ2-4	once	TGTGCCAGCAGCTTAAAACAGGGGAGCGCCATTCAGTACTTC	CASSLKQGSAIQYF
.	TRBV5-1	TRBJ2-5	.	TGCGCCAGCAGCTTGGTAGGACAGCAAGAGACCCAGTACTTC	CASSLVGQQETQYF
TRBD1	TRBV9	TRBJ2-2	.	TGTGCCAGCAGCGGAAGGGGGCCGAACACCGGGGAGCTGTTTTTT	CASSGRGPNTGELFF
.	TRBV5-1	TRBJ1-4	.	TGCGCCAGCAACCTTGCTCCTAATGAAAAACTGTTTTTT	CASNLAPNEKLFF
.	TRBV20-1	TRBJ1-4	few	TGCAGTGCCAGAGCGGGAGTAGGCGAAAAACTGTTTTTT	CSARAGVGEKLFF
.	TRBV6-5	TRBJ1-2	.	TGTGCCAGCAACAGGAGGGGGTATGGCTACACCTTC	CASNRRGYGYTF
.	TRBV23-1	TRBJ2-1	.	TGCGCCAGCAGTCAAACGGGGGTAGGAGGTGATGAGCAGTTCTTC	CASSQTGVGGDEQFF
.	TRBV2	TRBJ1-1	.	TGTGCCAGCAGTGAAGCCCGCGGTTCTTGGGCTTTCTTT	CASSEARGSWAFF
.	TRBV30	TRBJ2-3	.	TGTGCCTGGAGTGGAGTAGGGGATACGCAGTATTTT	CAWSGVGDTQYF
TRBD2	TRBV19	TRBJ2-7	few	TGTGCCAGTAGTATCCGGGGAGGGCGCGTCGCCGAGCAGTACTTC	CASSIRGGRVAEQYF
.	TRBV7-2	TRBJ2-1	.	TGTGCCAGCAGCTTAGATTGGGGGATGGATGAGCAGTTCTTC	CASSLDWGMDEQFF
.	TRBV2	TRBJ1-2	.	TGTGCCAGCATGGGGGCCGGAACTTGCACCTTC	CASMGAGTCTF
TRBD1	TRBV29-1	TRBJ1-1	once	TGCAGTGCCGGACAGGGGCTTTTCATGAACACTGAAGCTTTCTTT	CSAGQGLFMNTEAFF
.	TRBV19	TRBJ2-7	.	TGTGCCAGTAGTCCCTCCCCGACTGGGAACTCCTACGAGCAGTACTTC	CASSPSPTGNSYEQYF
.	TRBV5-4	TRBJ2-5	.	TGTGCCAGCAGCGCGAGGGGTCTGGGTCGGGAGACCCAGTACTTC	CASSARGLGRETQYF
.	TRBV4-1	TRBJ1-2	.	TGCGCCAGCAGCCAAGATGAGGGGTATGGCTACACCTTC	CASSQDEGYGYTF
TRBD1	TRBV20-1	TRBJ1-1	.	TGCAGTGCTGGCGACGGGGGACAGGCTGACACTGAAGCTTTCTTT	CSAGDGGQADTEAFF